The 5 T cell receptor beta chains given below trace back to one sample, sequenced in a study of beta chain features in type 1 diabetes. Investigators reverse transcribed all isolated RNA, so they sequenced expressed TCRB transcripts. Clones were read by immunoSEQ multiplex PCR, and TCRdb kept only the in-frame ones, dropping some. The sample carries 350,000 to 400,000 clones, less than 15% recorded once. Source material: naive CD4+ T cells from blood. These receptors originate from a woman aged 18-29 years in good health.

The V gene is TRBV9, the J gene TRBJ2-1, with D unresolved. V lost 1 base to trimming and J lost 8 bases, with 10 bases between them. CDR3 length: 13 amino acids. Germline V gene lookup returns CDR1 SGDLS and CDR2 YYNGEE. CDR3 region: CASSVSIRDEQFF. For the CDR3, the DNA is TGTGCCAGCAGCGTAAGTATCCGGGATGAGCAGTTCTTC.

The rearrangement uses TRBV29-1 and TRBJ1-1; a weak D match, TRBD1 (5 bases). The germline V and J ends were trimmed by 3 bases and 5 bases, with 13 bases remaining between them. Germline loops: CDR1 SQVTM, CDR2 ANQGSEA. The CDR3 is 13 residues long. DNA for the CDR3: TGCAGCGTTGAGTCGGGGGGAGGGACTGAAGCTTTCTTT. It encodes CSVESGGGTEAFF.

This chain joins TRBV18 and TRBJ2-5, with 7 bases lining up with TRBD1. CDR1 KGHSH and CDR2 LQKENI come from the germline V gene. The trim removed 3 bases at V and 5 bases at J, leaving 9 bases unmatched. The length of the CDR3 is 15 residues. The CDR3 nucleotides read TGTGCCAGCTCACCGCTTGGGACAGACAGGGAGACCCAGTACTTC. Amino acid sequence: CASSPLGTDRETQYF.

This clone has only a few counts. The rearrangement joins TRBV9 to TRBJ2-7; a possible D gene is TRBD2 (6 bases). This CDR3 region has 14 residues. V was cut by 4 bases and J by 5 bases, with 16 bases left in between. Germline V lookup: CDR1 SGDLS, CDR2 YYNGEE. The DNA for the CDR3 is TGTGCCAGCAGCCTCGAGGTGGGAGGCGACGAGCAGTACTTC. It translates to CASSLEVGGDEQYF. Full variable domain (outside the CDR3, taken from reference TRBV9 and TRBJ2-7): DSGVTQTPKHLITATGQRVTLRCSPRSGDLSVYWYQQSLDQGLQFLIQYYNGEERAKGNILERFSAQQFPDLHSELNLSSLELGDSALYFCASSLEVGGDEQYFGPGTRLTVT.

This clone showed up just a few times. This chain connects TRBV6-1 to TRBJ2-3, with no clear D. The V gene's germline CDR1 is MNHNS and CDR2 SASEGT. This CDR3 has 14 amino acids. V lost 3 bases, J lost 2 bases, and 9 bases lay in between. DNA for the CDR3: TGTGCCAGCAGTGACCTTCGACACACAGATACGCAGTATTTT. Translation: CASSDLRHTDTQYF.